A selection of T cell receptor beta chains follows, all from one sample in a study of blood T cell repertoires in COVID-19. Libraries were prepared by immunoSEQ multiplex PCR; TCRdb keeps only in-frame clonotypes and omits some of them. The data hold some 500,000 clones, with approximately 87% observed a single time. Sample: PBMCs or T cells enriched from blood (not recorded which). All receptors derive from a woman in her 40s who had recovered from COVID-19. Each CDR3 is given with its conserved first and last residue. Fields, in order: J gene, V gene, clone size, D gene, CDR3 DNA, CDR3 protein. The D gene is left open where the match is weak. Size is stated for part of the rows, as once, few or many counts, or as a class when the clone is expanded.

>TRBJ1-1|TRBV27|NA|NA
TGTGCCAGCAGATATGAACGGGGAACTGAAGCTTTCTTT
CASRYERGTEAFF
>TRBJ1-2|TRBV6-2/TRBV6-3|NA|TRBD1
TGTGCCAGCAGTTGGACAGGGGGCGCGCGGGATGGCTACACCTTC
CASSWTGGARDGYTF
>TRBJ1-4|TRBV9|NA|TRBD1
TGTGCCAGCAGCGCAGGGGGACGGGGTGAAAAACTGTTTTTT
CASSAGGRGEKLFF
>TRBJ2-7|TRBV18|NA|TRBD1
TGTGCCAGCTCGCCCCGGGACAGGGCCTACGAGCAGTACTTC
CASSPRDRAYEQYF
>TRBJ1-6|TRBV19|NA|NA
TGTGCCAGTAGTCCGCAAGGAGCTTATTCACCCCTCCACTTT
CASSPQGAYSPLHF
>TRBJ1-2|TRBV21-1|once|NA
TGTGCCAGCCTCCCGACAGACCCTAACTATGGCTACACCTTC
CASLPTDPNYGYTF
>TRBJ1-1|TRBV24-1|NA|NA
TGTGCCACCAGAGGGGAGGGTGAAGCTTTCTTT
CATRGEGEAFF
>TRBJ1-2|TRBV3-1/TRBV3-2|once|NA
TGTGCCAGCAGCCAAGAAACCGGGGGTAACTATGGCTACACCTTC
CASSQETGGNYGYTF
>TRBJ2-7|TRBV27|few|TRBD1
TGTGCCAGCAGCCGAATGACAGGGGGCGGTTACGAGCAGTACTTC
CASSRMTGGGYEQYF
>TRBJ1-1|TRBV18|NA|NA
TGTGCCAGCTCACCACCCAACATGAACACTGAAGCTTTCTTT
CASSPPNMNTEAFF
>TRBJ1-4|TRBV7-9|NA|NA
TGTGCCAGCAGCCCACAGGTTAATGAAAAACTGTTTTTT
CASSPQVNEKLFF
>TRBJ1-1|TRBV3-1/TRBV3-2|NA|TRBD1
TGTGCCAGCAGCCTTACAGGGGGCACTGAAGCTTTCTTT
CASSLTGGTEAFF
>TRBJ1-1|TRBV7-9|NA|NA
TGTGCCAGCAGCTTCCGCGGACAGCCTGGCGGAGCTTTCTTT
CASSFRGQPGGAFF
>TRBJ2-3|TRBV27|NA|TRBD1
TGTGCCAGCAGTTCCATGAGGGACAGCCGACGCACAGATACGCAGTATTTT
CASSSMRDSRRTDTQYF
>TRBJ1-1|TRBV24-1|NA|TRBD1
TGTGCCACCAGTGATGGGAGACAGGGCCCGAACACTGAAGCTTTCTTT
CATSDGRQGPNTEAFF
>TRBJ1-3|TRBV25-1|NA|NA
TGTGCCAGCAGTCGGGGGGGCTTAGGTGGAAACACCATATATTTT
CASSRGGLGGNTIYF
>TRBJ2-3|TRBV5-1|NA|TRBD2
TGCGCCAGCAGCCAAAGCGGGGACTACCGCACAGATACGCAGTATTTT
CASSQSGDYRTDTQYF
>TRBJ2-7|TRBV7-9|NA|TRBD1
TGTGCCAGCAGCTCGGGGACAGGTTCCTACGAGCAGTACTTC
CASSSGTGSYEQYF
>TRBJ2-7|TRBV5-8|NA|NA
TGTGCCAGCAGCTTGGGCCTAGCGCCGGGAACCTCCTACGAGCAGTACTTC
CASSLGLAPGTSYEQYF
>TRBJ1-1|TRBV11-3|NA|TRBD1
TGTGCCAGCAGCCCCGTGACAGGGGGGGTTACTGAAGCTTTCTTT
CASSPVTGGVTEAFF
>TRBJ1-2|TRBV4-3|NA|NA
TGCGCCAGCAGCCAAAGCAGGCAGACGTATGGCTACACCTTC
CASSQSRQTYGYTF
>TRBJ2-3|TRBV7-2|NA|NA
TGTGCCAGCAGCTTAGTTGAGAGGGCTGATACGCAGTATTTT
CASSLVERADTQYF
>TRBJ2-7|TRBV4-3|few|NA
TGCGCCAGCAGCCAAGATGTCCAGGGTTGGTCCTACGAGCAGTACTTC
CASSQDVQGWSYEQYF
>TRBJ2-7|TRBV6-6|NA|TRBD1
TGTGCCAGCAGTTACGAAGGACAGGGACCCTACGAGCAGTACTTC
CASSYEGQGPYEQYF
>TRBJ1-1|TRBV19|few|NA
TGTGCCAGTAGTATCAACCGGGATCGCACTGAAGCTTTCTTT
CASSINRDRTEAFF
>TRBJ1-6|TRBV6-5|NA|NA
TGTGCCAGCACCTGGTCAGTCAATTCACCCCTCCACTTT
CASTWSVNSPLHF
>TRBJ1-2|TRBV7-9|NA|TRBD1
TGTGCCAGCAGCTTAGGGACAGGTTATAACTATGGCTACACCTTC
CASSLGTGYNYGYTF
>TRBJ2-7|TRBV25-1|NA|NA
TGTGCCAGCAGTCTCGCCTACGAGCAGTACTTC
CASSLAYEQYF
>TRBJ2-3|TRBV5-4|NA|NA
TGTGCCAGCAGCCAGCAACCAGGGACAGATACGCAGTATTTT
CASSQQPGTDTQYF
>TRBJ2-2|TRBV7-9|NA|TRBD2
TGTGCCAGCCTTAGCGGGAGGGCCCACACCGGGGAGCTGTTTTTT
CASLSGRAHTGELFF
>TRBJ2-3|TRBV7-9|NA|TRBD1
TGTGCCAGCGACAGGGGCATTAGCACAGATACGCAGTATTTT
CASDRGISTDTQYF
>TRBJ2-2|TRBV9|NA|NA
TGTGCCAGCAGCGTAGTCCAGGGCTGGGCCGGGGAGCTGTTTTTT
CASSVVQGWAGELFF
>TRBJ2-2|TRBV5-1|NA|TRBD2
TGCGCCAGCAGCCGGGGCGGGAGGTCGACCGGGGAGCTGTTTTTT
CASSRGGRSTGELFF
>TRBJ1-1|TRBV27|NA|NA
TGTGCCAGCAGTCCCTCCCCAGTGTCGAACACTGAAGCTTTCTTT
CASSPSPVSNTEAFF
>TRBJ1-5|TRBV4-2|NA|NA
TGTGCCAGCAGCCAAGATCCCAGGGGTAGCAATCAGCCCCAGCATTTT
CASSQDPRGSNQPQHF
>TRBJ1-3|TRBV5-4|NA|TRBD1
TGTGCCAGCAGGTTAACAGGGGAAAACACCATATATTTT
CASRLTGENTIYF
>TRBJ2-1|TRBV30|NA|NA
TGTGCCTGGACGATGGGGGGCTCCTACAATGAGCAGTTCTTC
CAWTMGGSYNEQFF
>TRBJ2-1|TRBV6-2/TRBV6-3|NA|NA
TGTGCCAGCAGTTTTCGACACCTACGCTCCTACAATGAGCAGTTCTTC
CASSFRHLRSYNEQFF
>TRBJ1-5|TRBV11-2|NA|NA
TGTGCCAGCAGCTCCGGACTCGACTCCTTAGGAGGTCAGCCCCAGCATTTT
CASSSGLDSLGGQPQHF
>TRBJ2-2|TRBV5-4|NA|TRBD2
TGTGCCAGCAGCACCGGGACTAGCGAAACCGGGGAGCTGTTTTTT
CASSTGTSETGELFF
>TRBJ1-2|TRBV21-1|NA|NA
TGTGCCAGCAGCCCCCGCCCCACAGGGAACTATGGCTACACCTTC
CASSPRPTGNYGYTF
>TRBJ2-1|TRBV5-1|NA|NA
TGCGCCAGCAGCGGGGGCCCCTACAATGAGCAGTTCTTC
CASSGGPYNEQFF
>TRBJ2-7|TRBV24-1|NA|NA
TGTGCCACCAGTCACAACAGGGTGATCTACGAGCAGTACTTC
CATSHNRVIYEQYF